The 12 T cell receptor beta chains presented below share a single source sample, sequenced in a study of blood T cells in healthy people across ages. Primers used in a second PCR of roughly 7 to 11 cycles were a sample-barcoded 5' primer and a J-beta primer mix. TCRdb re-analysed the 5' RACE reads in MiXCR, keeping a single row per CDR3 protein. The sample lists roughly 1,300,000 distinct CDR3 sequences, 59% occurring once. The sequenced sample consisted of blood. These receptors came from a man in his late teens or twenties in good health.

A single count supports this clonotype. This sequence joins TRBV15 and TRBJ2-3, with 10 bases matching TRBD2. After removal of 0 bases from V and 8 bases from J, the junction contained 8 bases not matched to a gene. Germline-derived CDR1 and CDR2 are LNHNV and YYDKDF (reference sequence). The CDR3 consists of 16 residues. The CDR3 here is CATSRERLAGAITQYF. In DNA form, the CDR3 reads TGTGCCACCAGCAGAGAGAGGCTAGCGGGAGCTATTACGCAGTATTTT.

This rearrangement joins TRBV4-1 to TRBJ1-2, with TRBD1 as a possible D gene (5 bases). The V end lost 4 bases, the J end lost 0 bases, and 15 bases lay between the germline ends. Germline CDR1 is MGHRA and CDR2 is YSYEKL. The CDR3 runs to 16 residues. CDR3 in DNA: TGCGCCAGCAGCCTCCCGGTCGCAGGGACTAACTATGGCTACACCTTC. This translates into CASSLPVAGTNYGYTF.

The chain links TRBV6-1 to TRBJ1-4; 9 bases line up with TRBD1. This CDR3 is 14 amino acids long. CDR1 is MNHNS and CDR2 is SASEGT in the germline V gene. Trimming cost V 7 bases and J 7 bases; bases outside gene matches: 7. CDR3 in amino acids: CASTRTGVSEKLFF. In nucleotides, the CDR3 is TGTGCCAGCACCCGGACAGGGGTTAGTGAAAAACTGTTTTTT.

The table lists this clonotype with a few counts. The chain is built from TRBV2 and TRBJ1-1, with D unresolved. The CDR3 runs 12 residues. Trimming took off 6 bases at V and 11 bases at J, with 16 bases between the two ends. The germline gives CDR1 SNHLY, CDR2 FYNNEI. CDR3 sequence reads: CASRGSFLGAFF. In DNA, the CDR3 is TGTGCCAGCAGGGGAAGCTTCCTCGGGGCTTTCTTT.

In its sample, this clonotype was seen once. V usage is TRBV12-3 or TRBV12-4 and J usage is TRBJ2-3, with D perhaps given as TRBD1 or TRBD2 (5 bases each). The CDR3 runs 16 residues. V was clipped by 1 base and J by 1 base, with 12 bases between them. The CDR3 sequence: CASSLGDGWGTDTQYF. The CDR3 DNA reads TGTGCCAGCAGTTTAGGGGACGGTTGGGGCACAGATACGCAGTATTTT.

Notes on this clonotype: Mismatch with germline at one junction end may stem from a read error. The DNA for the CDR3 is TGTACCAGCAGCCCGGTTCCTGGGCACAATGAGCAGTTCTTC. Encoded protein: CTSSPVPGHNEQFF. The chain carries TRBV5-4 and TRBJ2-1; D ambiguous. From germline, CDR1 is SGHNT and CDR2 YYREEE (reference sequence). This CDR3 contains 14 residues.

The V and J genes are TRBV6-1 and TRBJ2-7; D is possibly TRBD2 (6 bases). Near its end, the DNA agrees better with TRBJ2-5, so the J call may be wrong. Germline CDR1 MNHNS, CDR2 SASEGT. The CDR3 spans 12 residues. The CDR3 reads CASSELGGTQYF. The CDR3 DNA sequence: TGTGCCAGCAGTGAACTCGGGGGGACCCAGTACTTC.

In its sample, this clonotype was seen a few times. The chain has TRBV28 and TRBJ2-7; D is perhaps TRBD1 (6 bases). This CDR3 is built from 12 residues. CDR1 and CDR2 (germline): MDHEN, SYDVKM. V lost 10 bases and J lost 2, with 12 bases in between. The CDR3 is CAIGRGAYEQYF. The CDR3 DNA reads as TGTGCCATAGGCAGGGGCGCCTACGAGCAGTACTTC.

The V call is TRBV30, the J call TRBJ2-1; D is ambiguous. The V gene's germline CDR1 is GTSNPN and CDR2 SVGIG (reference sequence). This CDR3 contains 12 residues. V shed 0 bases and J shed 10 bases, with 10 bases lying between them. The chain's CDR3 is CAWSVMADEQFF. Written as DNA, the CDR3 is TGTGCCTGGAGTGTAATGGCAGACGAGCAGTTCTTC.

This clonotype was counted a single time. This rearrangement joins TRBV7-2 to TRBJ1-1; TRBD1 might be the D (6 bases). Trimming pared 5 bases from V and 4 bases from J, leaving 17 bases between. Germline V gene data show CDR1 as SGHTA and CDR2 as FQGNSA. CDR3 length equals 15 residues. CDR3 in DNA: TGTGCCAGCAGCCCCCGAGGGGGGTCACTCACTGAAGCTTTCTTT. It translates to CASSPRGGSLTEAFF.

In its sample, this clonotype was seen a few times. The chain couples TRBV6-1 to TRBJ2-7, with unresolved D. Trimming pared 3 bases from V and 3 bases from J, leaving 12 bases between. Per germline, CDR1 MNHNS and CDR2 SASEGT. The CDR3 contains 14 residues. CDR3 amino acids: CASSEVDSFYEQYF. CDR3 in DNA: TGTGCCAGCAGTGAGGTGGATAGTTTCTACGAGCAGTACTTC.

The chain couples TRBV7-2 to TRBJ2-3; 15 bases are a match to TRBD2. Germline V gene sequence: CDR1 SGHTA, CDR2 FQGNSA. J lost 2 bases, V lost 4 bases, and 7 bases had no gene match. The CDR3 runs 18 residues. As DNA, the CDR3 is TGTGCCAGCAGCTGGATCGGGACTAGCGGGGGGTACACAGATACGCAGTATTTT. Its protein product is CASSWIGTSGGYTDTQYF.